Listed below are T cell receptor beta chains from one sample, sequenced in a study of Graves' ophthalmopathy and Graves' hyperthyroidism. TCRdb re-analysed the multiplex PCR reads in MiXCR, keeping a single row per CDR3 protein. Of about 390,000 distinct CDR3 sequences in the sample, less than 20% are singletons; the top ten hold about 7%. Sequences were obtained from peripheral blood. The receptors originated from a woman aged 18 to 35 with stable Graves' hyperthyroidism. Each CDR3 is given with its conserved first and last residue. D genes are given only for firm matches. Clone size is given for some rows only: seen once, a few or many times, or a class if the clone is expanded.

NA	TRBJ1-6	many	TRBV12-3/TRBV12-4	CASRGGARNSPLHF	TGTGCCAGCAGGGGGGGTGCCCGTAATTCACCCCTCCACTTT
NA	TRBJ1-1	few	TRBV9	CASSALGGGDTEACF	TGTGCCAGCAGCGCTCTAGGGGGAGGGGACACTGAAGCTTGCTTT
NA	TRBJ1-3	many	TRBV12-3/TRBV12-4	CASSFGLYGSGDDGNTIYF	TGTGCCAGCAGTTTTGGGCTCTATGGGTCAGGGGATGATGGAAACACCATATATTTT
TRBD1	TRBJ1-2	many	TRBV13	CASSSPRQGKRGGYTF	TGTGCCAGCAGCTCACCGCGACAGGGGAAGAGGGGTGGCTACACCTTC
NA	TRBJ1-3	few	TRBV6-5	CASSYIGGTSGNTIYF	TGTGCCAGCAGTTACATTGGCGGTACCTCTGGAAACACCATATATTTT
TRBD1	TRBJ1-5	NA	TRBV6-4	CASSPSRDRAAQTTNQPQHF	TGTGCCAGCAGTCCAAGCCGGGACAGGGCTGCCCAAACGACCAATCAGCCCCAGCATTTT
NA	TRBJ1-1	many	TRBV7-2	CASSPPRANTEAFF	TGTGCCAGCAGCCCCCCAAGGGCGAACACTGAAGCTTTCTTT
NA	TRBJ2-7	NA	TRBV12-3/TRBV12-4	CASSLALRYEQYF	TGTGCCAGCAGTTTAGCGCTCCGCTACGAGCAGTACTTC
NA	TRBJ2-7	many	TRBV2	CASSDASAALDSYEQYF	TGTGCCAGCAGTGATGCCTCGGCAGCCCTCGACTCCTACGAGCAGTACTTC
TRBD2	TRBJ2-3	many	TRBV5-6	CASSLRGEGVERGTDTQYF	TGTGCCAGCAGCTTGAGAGGGGAGGGCGTAGAGAGGGGCACAGATACGCAGTATTTT
TRBD1	TRBJ1-2	NA	TRBV12-3/TRBV12-4	CASSLTGGHGYTF	TGTGCCAGCAGTTTAACAGGGGGCCATGGCTACACCTTC
TRBD1	TRBJ2-2	few	TRBV4-2	CASSQEQGTGELFF	TGTGCCAGCAGCCAAGAACAGGGGACCGGGGAGCTGTTTTTT
NA	TRBJ1-2	many	TRBV10-3	CAISGLTGSHYGYTF	TGTGCCATCAGTGGCTTAACAGGGTCCCACTATGGCTACACCTTC
NA	TRBJ1-6	NA	TRBV20-1	CSARDSSLGDSPLHF	TGCAGTGCTAGAGATTCTAGTTTAGGGGATTCACCCCTCCACTTT
NA	TRBJ1-5	many	TRBV28	CASSMSGGNQPQHF	TGTGCCAGCAGTATGAGTGGAGGCAATCAGCCCCAGCATTTT
NA	TRBJ2-5	many	TRBV19	CASSIDSRGQETQYF	TGTGCCAGTAGTATAGATAGCAGGGGCCAAGAGACCCAGTACTTC
NA	TRBJ1-1	many	TRBV20-1	CSARETGLTEAFF	TGCAGTGCTAGAGAAACAGGGTTGACTGAAGCTTTCTTT
TRBD2	TRBJ2-7	many	TRBV15	CATSPPAGTSGGQYEQYF	TGTGCCACCAGCCCCCCCGCCGGGACTAGCGGGGGCCAATACGAGCAGTACTTC
NA	TRBJ2-2	many	TRBV10-3	CAISADTRNTGELFF	TGTGCCATCAGTGCTGATACCAGGAACACCGGGGAGCTGTTTTTT
NA	TRBJ1-5	many	TRBV10-3	CAAGPSQGDQPQHF	TGTGCCGCGGGGCCGTCACAGGGAGATCAGCCCCAGCATTTT
NA	TRBJ2-6	NA	TRBV11-2	CASSHPWGANVLTF	TGTGCCAGCAGCCATCCCTGGGGGGCCAACGTCCTGACTTTC
TRBD2	TRBJ2-5	few	TRBV3-1	CASSQTSGARETQYF	TGTGCCAGCAGCCAGACTAGCGGGGCCCGGGAGACCCAGTACTTC
TRBD1	TRBJ2-4	many	TRBV2	CASRTGGEVAKNIQYF	TGTGCCAGCAGGACAGGGGGCGAGGTAGCCAAAAACATTCAGTACTTC
NA	TRBJ1-5	many	TRBV19	CASSMLQGPLSNQPQHF	TGTGCCAGTAGTATGCTTCAGGGACCATTAAGCAATCAGCCCCAGCATTTT
NA	TRBJ1-2	many	TRBV5-1	CASSLGRTLNYGYTF	TGCGCCAGCAGCTTGGGACGGACCCTTAACTATGGCTACACCTTC
NA	TRBJ2-2	many	TRBV27	CASSTGRRDTGELFF	TGTGCCAGCAGTACAGGGCGAAGGGACACCGGGGAGCTGTTTTTT
TRBD1	TRBJ2-5	many	TRBV12-3/TRBV12-4	CASSSGQGRTKETQYF	TGTGCCAGCAGCTCAGGACAGGGGAGGACCAAAGAGACCCAGTACTTC
NA	TRBJ2-5	many	TRBV20-1	CSARVGGAETQYF	TGCAGTGCTAGAGTAGGGGGGGCGGAGACCCAGTACTTC
NA	TRBJ1-5	NA	TRBV12-3/TRBV12-4	CASSTSGRNQPQHF	NA
TRBD1	TRBJ2-2	NA	TRBV7-6	CASSSRQGLNTGELFF	TGTGCCAGCAGCTCGCGACAGGGTTTGAACACCGGGGAGCTGTTTTTT
NA	TRBJ1-1	many	TRBV6-1	CASSEWTEAFF	TGTGCCAGCAGTGAATGGACTGAAGCTTTCTTT
NA	TRBJ2-7	NA	TRBV28	CATAPPSTYEQYF	TGTGCCACGGCCCCGCCTAGCACCTACGAGCAGTACTTC
NA	TRBJ1-1	NA	TRBV6-1	CASSPYPRGMNTEAFF	TGTGCCAGCAGTCCCTATCCCAGGGGCATGAACACTGAAGCTTTCTTT
NA	TRBJ1-2	many	TRBV20-1	CSARPGNNYGYTF	TGCAGTGCTAGGCCCGGCAATAACTATGGCTACACCTTC
NA	TRBJ1-5	many	TRBV28	CASSPARPFNQPQHF	TGTGCCAGCAGTCCCGCACGGCCCTTCAATCAGCCCCAGCATTTT
TRBD1	TRBJ1-2	many	TRBV10-1	CARVGTVPYGYTF	TGCGCCAGGGTCGGGACAGTCCCTTATGGCTACACCTTC
NA	TRBJ2-2	NA	TRBV7-9	CASSDFGELFF	TGTGCCAGCAGCGATTTTGGGGAGCTGTTTTTT
NA	TRBJ1-5	many	TRBV7-2	CASSLMGQVAEPQHF	TGTGCCAGCAGCTTAATGGGGCAGGTGGCGGAGCCCCAGCATTTT
TRBD1	TRBJ2-7	many	TRBV20-1	CSARVGTGDSNEQYF	TGCAGTGCTCGCGTAGGGACAGGGGATAGCAACGAGCAGTACTTC
TRBD1	TRBJ2-6	many	TRBV6-2/TRBV6-3	CATLLYGAGGSGANVLTF	TGTGCCACTCTCCTCTACGGGGCAGGGGGCTCTGGGGCCAACGTCCTGACTTTC
NA	TRBJ2-7	many	TRBV12-3/TRBV12-4	CASSFWGGEQYF	TGTGCCAGCAGTTTCTGGGGCGGCGAGCAGTACTTC
NA	TRBJ1-1	many	TRBV19	CASSQQVMNTEAFF	TGTGCCAGTAGTCAACAGGTAATGAACACTGAAGCTTTCTTT
NA	TRBJ1-5	many	TRBV12-3/TRBV12-4	CASTTGGKGGQPQHF	TGTGCCAGCACCACGGGAGGGAAGGGAGGACAGCCCCAGCATTTT
TRBD1	TRBJ1-2	few	TRBV7-9	CASSRLRGPDYGYTF	TGTGCCAGCAGCCGCCTCAGGGGGCCTGACTATGGCTACACCTTC
TRBD1	TRBJ1-2	many	TRBV15	CATSRDRGRNYGYTF	TGTGCCACCAGCAGGGACAGGGGGCGGAACTATGGCTACACCTTC